The source of this TCR beta chain is a study of metastatic and nonmetastatic thyroid tumors. Whole-study context: Samples came from malignant and benign thyroid patients, and repertoires were compared across blood and tumor or nodule tissue. Study-level findings and limits: A significant increase in TCR beta diversity was reportedly seen in malignant thyroid tumors relative to benign nodules, in blood and tumor.

This clone was seen repeatedly, ten times or more. Its antigen is unidentified. Treatment of any kind had been given to no patient before thyroid surgery. The CDR3 is 12 residues long. Germline V lookup: CDR1 LNHDA, CDR2 SQIVND (reference sequence). V dropped 7 bases and J dropped 4 bases, with 10 bases sitting between them. Original data processing: It was from CDR3 differences across clinicopathological groups that a distant-metastasis classifier for papillary thyroid cancer was built. TCRdb reprocessed the PCR reads using MiXCR. TCRdb's processing, not the authors' own work, is the source of the V and J calls. Here the sample spans about 28,000 clones, less than 25% being singletons.

This TCR derives from a female donor with papillary thyroid cancer or a benign thyroid nodule (not recorded which). Some clones in this sample may be carry-over from other donors' samples. Sequencing was done on a sample of blood. The V gene is TRBV19, the J gene TRBJ2-5; no clear D gene. The CDR3 DNA sequence: TGTGCCAGTACCAGCCCAACAGAGACCCAGTACTTC. Translation: CASTSPTETQYF.